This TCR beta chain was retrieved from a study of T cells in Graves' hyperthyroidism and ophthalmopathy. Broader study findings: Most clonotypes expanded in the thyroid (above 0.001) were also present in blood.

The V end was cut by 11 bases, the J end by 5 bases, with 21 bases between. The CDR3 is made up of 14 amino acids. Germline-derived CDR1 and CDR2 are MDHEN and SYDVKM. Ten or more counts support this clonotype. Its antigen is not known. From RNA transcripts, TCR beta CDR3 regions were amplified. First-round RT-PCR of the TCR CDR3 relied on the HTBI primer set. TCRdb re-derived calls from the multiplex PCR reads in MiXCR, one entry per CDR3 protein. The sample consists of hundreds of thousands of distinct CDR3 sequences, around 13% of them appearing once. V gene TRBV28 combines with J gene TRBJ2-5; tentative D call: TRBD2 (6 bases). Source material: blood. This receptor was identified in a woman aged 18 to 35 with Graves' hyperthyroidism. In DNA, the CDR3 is TGTGCCTCCGGTGTATTGGGCGGAGGGGAGACCCAGTACTTC. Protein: CASGVLGGGETQYF. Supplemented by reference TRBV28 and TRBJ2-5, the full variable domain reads DVKVTQSSRYLVKRTGEKVFLECVQDMDHENMFWYRQDPGLGLRLIYFSYDVKMKEKGDIPEGYSVSREKKERFSLILESASTNQTSMYLCASGVLGGGETQYFGPGTRLLVL.